The rows below give T cell receptor beta chains drawn from one sample of a study of PD-L1 blockade in urothelial cancer. This table comes from immunoSEQ multiplex PCR, and its TCRdb copy is limited to in-frame clones, with some not included. The sample lists about 82,000 clones; approximately 91% were seen once. Here the sequenced sample was PBMCs, taken around atezolizumab (anti-PD-L1) treatment. Receptors originate from a man between 60 and 70 years old with urothelial cancer. Both conserved end residues are part of each CDR3. The D gene is left open where the match is weak. Clone sizes are given selectively: once, few, many, or a class where the clone is expanded.

>TRBV2|TRBD2|TRBJ2-5|.
TGTGCCAGCAGTGAACTGGCGGGAGGGGGAGAGACCCAGTACTTC
CASSELAGGGETQYF
>TRBV7-6|.|TRBJ2-2|.
TGTGCCAGCAGCTTAGTCCGGCAGGGATCCGGGGAGCTGTTTTTT
CASSLVRQGSGELFF
>TRBV4-1|.|TRBJ1-2|.
TGCGCCAGCAGCCAAGGGGTCAGGGTTGGCTACACCTTC
CASSQGVRVGYTF
>TRBV7-8|.|TRBJ1-2|.
TGTGCCAGCAGCCGTGGCCGGGACACCGACTATGGCTACACCTTC
CASSRGRDTDYGYTF
>TRBV5-6|TRBD2|TRBJ2-1|.
TGTGCCAGCAGCCCGCGGGGACTAGCGGGGACCGTCTACAATGAGCAGTTCTTC
CASSPRGLAGTVYNEQFF
>TRBV10-3|.|TRBJ2-1|few
TGTGCCATCAGTGTTGACAGGCCGATCACCTACAATGAGCAGTTCTTC
CAISVDRPITYNEQFF
>TRBV29-1|.|TRBJ1-1|.
TGCAGCGTTGATAAGGGTAGGGGGACTGAAGCTTTCTTT
CSVDKGRGTEAFF
>TRBV2|.|TRBJ1-2|.
TGTGCCAGCAGTGTAGGGCAGGGGAACTATGGCTACACCTTC
CASSVGQGNYGYTF
>TRBV7-9|.|TRBJ2-6|.
TGTGCCAGCAGCCCCAGGGGGGCTGGGGCCAACGTCCTGACTTTC
CASSPRGAGANVLTF
>TRBV4-3|TRBD1|TRBJ2-3|.
TGCGCCAGCAGCCACCACTGGGGACAGGAGGTCACAGATACGCAGTATTTT
CASSHHWGQEVTDTQYF
>TRBV12-2|.|TRBJ1-4|.
TGTGCAAGTCGCTTAGGGGGGGAAACTAATGAAAAACTGTTTTTT
CASRLGGETNEKLFF
>TRBV5-6|.|TRBJ2-6|.
TGTGCCAGCAGCTTCCAGGGCTCTGGGGCCAACGTCCTGACTTTC
CASSFQGSGANVLTF
>TRBV28|.|TRBJ1-5|.
TGTGCCAGCAGTTTCTCGGGGAATCAGCCCCAGCATTTT
CASSFSGNQPQHF
>TRBV27|TRBD1|TRBJ1-2|.
TGTGCCAGCAGGACCAACAGGGGACAGGACTATGGCTACACCTTC
CASRTNRGQDYGYTF
>TRBV9|TRBD1|TRBJ2-2|.
TGTGCCAGCAGCGTAGAGGGGACAGGGACCGGGGAGCTGTTTTTT
CASSVEGTGTGELFF
>TRBV28|.|TRBJ2-7|.
TGTGCCAGCAGCCCACTTGTTCGCGAGCAGTACTTC
CASSPLVREQYF
>TRBV4-3|.|TRBJ2-7|few
TGCGCCAGCAGCCAAGATTGGCGGGCCCACGAGCAGTACTTC
CASSQDWRAHEQYF
>TRBV28|TRBD2|TRBJ2-1|.
TGTGCCAGCAACCCTACGGCGGGAGGGTATTACAATGAGCAGTTCTTC
CASNPTAGGYYNEQFF
>TRBV28|.|TRBJ2-7|.
TGTGCCAGCAGTCCTACCGGGACTTCAGCCTACGAGCAGTACTTC
CASSPTGTSAYEQYF
>TRBV9|.|TRBJ2-3|.
TGTGCCAGCAGCCCCTTCGACTTTAAAACGCAGTATTTT
CASSPFDFKTQYF
>TRBV5-8|.|TRBJ2-2|.
TGTGCCAGCAGCCCCATACAGTCATCCCTCACCGGGGAGCTGTTTTTT
CASSPIQSSLTGELFF
>TRBV5-1|.|TRBJ2-7|.
TGCGCCAGCAGCTTGGTGAGTCAGGGGAGCTACGAGCAGTACTTC
CASSLVSQGSYEQYF
>TRBV5-1|.|TRBJ2-2|.
TGCGCCAGCAGCGCACCTTTGGGGTCAGGGGCGAACACCGGGGAGCTGTTTTTT
CASSAPLGSGANTGELFF
>TRBV5-8|TRBD1|TRBJ1-1|.
TGTGCCAGCAGCCTAGACAGGGGAAGAGCTGAAGCTTTCTTT
CASSLDRGRAEAFF
>TRBV5-1|.|TRBJ2-7|.
TGCGCCAGCAGCTTGGAGCCGCCCTACGAGCAGTACTTC
CASSLEPPYEQYF
>TRBV6-5|TRBD1|TRBJ1-1|.
TGTGCCAGCAGAACAGGGGGCTGGACTGAAGCTTTCTTT
CASRTGGWTEAFF
>TRBV19|TRBD1|TRBJ1-4|once
TGTGCCAGTCTGGCTGGGACCGGGACAGGGGGAGGAAAACTGTTTTTT
CASLAGTGTGGGKLFF
>TRBV30|.|TRBJ1-2|.
TGTGCCTGGACGTTACAAACGGGTGGCTACACCTTC
CAWTLQTGGYTF
>TRBV11-3|.|TRBJ1-5|.
TGTGCCAGCAGCCCCGGGAGCAATCAGCCCCAGCATTTT
CASSPGSNQPQHF
>TRBV30|TRBD2|TRBJ2-3|.
TGTGCCTGGAGTCCCCGGGGCGGGAGGTCTACTAGCACAGATACGCAGTATTTT
CAWSPRGGRSTSTDTQYF
>TRBV19|.|TRBJ1-4|.
TGTGCCAGTAGTTGGGGACTGGATGAAAAACTGTTTTTT
CASSWGLDEKLFF
>TRBV5-1|TRBD1|TRBJ2-1|.
TGCGCCAGCAGCTTGCTACAGGGGCCCTACAATGAGCAGTTCTTC
CASSLLQGPYNEQFF
>TRBV5-6|.|TRBJ2-5|.
TGTGCCAGCAGCCAGAACAGGGAAGAGACCCAGTACTTC
CASSQNREETQYF
>TRBV7-3|.|TRBJ1-1|few
TGTGCCAGCAGCCTACGACAGAACACTGAAGCTTTCTTT
CASSLRQNTEAFF
>TRBV30|.|TRBJ1-2|.
TGTGCCTGGAGTAAACAGGGAGCCTATGGCTACACCTTC
CAWSKQGAYGYTF
>TRBV5-1|.|TRBJ1-1|.
TGCGCCAGCGCGGACAGATCATACACTGAAGCTTTCTTT
CASADRSYTEAFF
>TRBV5-5|.|TRBJ1-4|.
TGTGCCAGCAGCTTTTTTACAGCAACTAATGAAAAACTGTTTTTT
CASSFFTATNEKLFF
>TRBV2|.|TRBJ2-1|.
TGTGCCAGTTTCCTGTCCTACAATGAGCAGTTCTTC
CASFLSYNEQFF
>TRBV9|.|TRBJ2-2|.
TGTGCCAGCAGCCAACAGGGTTCCGGGGAGCTGTTTTTT
CASSQQGSGELFF
>TRBV27|.|TRBJ2-2|.
TGTGCCAGCAGTCTCCAGAAGACCGGGGAGCTGTTTTTT
CASSLQKTGELFF
>TRBV4-2|.|TRBJ1-5|once
TGTGCCAGCAGCCAAGAAGGTCGGGGTCAGCCCCAGCATTTT
CASSQEGRGQPQHF
>TRBV10-3|.|TRBJ2-2|.
TGTGCCATCTCAACAGGGAGCACCGGGGAGCTGTTTTTT
CAISTGSTGELFF